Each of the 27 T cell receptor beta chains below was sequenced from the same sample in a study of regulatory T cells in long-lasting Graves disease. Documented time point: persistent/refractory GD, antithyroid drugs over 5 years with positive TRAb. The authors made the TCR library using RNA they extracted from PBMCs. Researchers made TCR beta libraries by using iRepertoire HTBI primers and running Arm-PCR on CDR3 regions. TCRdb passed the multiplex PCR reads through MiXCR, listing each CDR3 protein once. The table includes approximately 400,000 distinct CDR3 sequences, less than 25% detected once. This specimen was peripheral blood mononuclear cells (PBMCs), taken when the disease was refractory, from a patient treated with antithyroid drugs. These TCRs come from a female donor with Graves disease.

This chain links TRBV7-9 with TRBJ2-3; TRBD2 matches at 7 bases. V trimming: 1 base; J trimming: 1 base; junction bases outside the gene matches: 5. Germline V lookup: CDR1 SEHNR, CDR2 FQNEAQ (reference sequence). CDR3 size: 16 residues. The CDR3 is CASSLGGSSRTDTQYF. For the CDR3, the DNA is TGTGCCAGCAGCTTAGGCGGGAGCTCCCGCACAGATACGCAGTATTTT.

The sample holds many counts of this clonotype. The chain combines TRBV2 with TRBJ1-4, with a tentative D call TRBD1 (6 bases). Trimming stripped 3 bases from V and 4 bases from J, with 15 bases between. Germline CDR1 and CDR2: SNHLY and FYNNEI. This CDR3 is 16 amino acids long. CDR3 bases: TGTGCCAGCAGTGATCCCCCTCGGGGGCTTAATGAAAAACTGTTTTTT. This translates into CASSDPPRGLNEKLFF.

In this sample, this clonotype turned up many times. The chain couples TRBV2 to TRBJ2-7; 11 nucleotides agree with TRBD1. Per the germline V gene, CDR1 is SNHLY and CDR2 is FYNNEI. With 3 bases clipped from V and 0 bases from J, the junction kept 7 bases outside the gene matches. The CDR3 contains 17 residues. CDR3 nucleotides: TGTGCCAGCAGTGAGCCCTTGGGGACAGGGGGCTCCTACGAGCAGTACTTC. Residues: CASSEPLGTGGSYEQYF.

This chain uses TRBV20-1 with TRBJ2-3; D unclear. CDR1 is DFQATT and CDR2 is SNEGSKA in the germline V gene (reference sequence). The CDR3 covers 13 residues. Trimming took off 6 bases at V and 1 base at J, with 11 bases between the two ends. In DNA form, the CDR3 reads TGCAGTGCCCGAAGACCCGGCACAGATACGCAGTATTTT. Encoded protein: CSARRPGTDTQYF.

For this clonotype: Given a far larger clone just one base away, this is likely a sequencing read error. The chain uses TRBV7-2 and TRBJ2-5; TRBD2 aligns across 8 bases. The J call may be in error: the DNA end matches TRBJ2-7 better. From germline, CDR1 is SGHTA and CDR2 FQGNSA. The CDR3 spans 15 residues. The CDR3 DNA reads TGTGCCAGCAGCCCTCGGGGGGGGCAGACCTACGAGCAGTACTTC. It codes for CASSPRGGQTYEQYF.

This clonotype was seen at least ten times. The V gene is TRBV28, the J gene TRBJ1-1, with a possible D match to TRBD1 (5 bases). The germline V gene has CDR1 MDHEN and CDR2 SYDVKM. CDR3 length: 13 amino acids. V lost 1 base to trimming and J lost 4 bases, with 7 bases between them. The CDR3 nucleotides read TGTGCCAGCAGTTTATTGGGGGGCACTGAAGCTTTCTTT. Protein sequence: CASSLLGGTEAFF.

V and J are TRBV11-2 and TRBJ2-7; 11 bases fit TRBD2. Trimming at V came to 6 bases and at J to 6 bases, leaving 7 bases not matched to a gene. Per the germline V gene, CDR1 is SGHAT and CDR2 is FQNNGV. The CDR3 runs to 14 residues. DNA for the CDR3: TGTGCCAGCAGAGAAACTAGCGGGAGACCCGAGCAGTACTTC. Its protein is CASRETSGRPEQYF. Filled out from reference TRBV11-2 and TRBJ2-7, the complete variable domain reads EAGVAQSPRYKIIEKRQSVAFWCNPISGHATLYWYQQILGQGPKLLIQFQNNGVVDDSQLPKDRFSAERLKGVDSTLKIQPAKLEDSAVYLCASRETSGRPEQYFGPGTRLTVT.

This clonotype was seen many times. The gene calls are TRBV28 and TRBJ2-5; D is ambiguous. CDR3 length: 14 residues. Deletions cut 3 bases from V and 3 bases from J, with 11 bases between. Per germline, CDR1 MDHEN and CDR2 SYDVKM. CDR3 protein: CASSFLGREETQYF. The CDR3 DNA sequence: TGTGCCAGCAGTTTCCTGGGAAGGGAAGAGACCCAGTACTTC.

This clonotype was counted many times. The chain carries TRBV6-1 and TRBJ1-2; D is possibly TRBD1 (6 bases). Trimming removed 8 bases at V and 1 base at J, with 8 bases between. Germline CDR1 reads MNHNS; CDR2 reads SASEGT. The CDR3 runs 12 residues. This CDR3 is CASQGGNYGYTF. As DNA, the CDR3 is TGTGCCAGCCAAGGGGGTAACTATGGCTACACCTTC.

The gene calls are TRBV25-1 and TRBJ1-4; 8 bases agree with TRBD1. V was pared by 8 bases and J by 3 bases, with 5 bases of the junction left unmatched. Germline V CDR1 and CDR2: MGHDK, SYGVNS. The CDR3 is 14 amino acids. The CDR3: CASRGQGSNEKLFF. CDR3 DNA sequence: TGTGCCAGCCGAGGACAGGGCTCTAATGAAAAACTGTTTTTT. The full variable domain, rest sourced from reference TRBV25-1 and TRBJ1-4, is EADIYQTPRYLVIGTGKKITLECSQTMGHDKMYWYQQDPGMELHLIHYSYGVNSTEKGDLSSESTVSRIRTEHFPLTLESARPSHTSQYLCASRGQGSNEKLFFGSGTQLSVL.

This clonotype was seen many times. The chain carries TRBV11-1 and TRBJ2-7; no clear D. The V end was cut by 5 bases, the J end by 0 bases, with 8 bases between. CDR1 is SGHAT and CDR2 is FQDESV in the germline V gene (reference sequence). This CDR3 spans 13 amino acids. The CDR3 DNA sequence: TGTGCCAGCAGCACCGACAACTCCTACGAGCAGTACTTC. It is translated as CASSTDNSYEQYF.

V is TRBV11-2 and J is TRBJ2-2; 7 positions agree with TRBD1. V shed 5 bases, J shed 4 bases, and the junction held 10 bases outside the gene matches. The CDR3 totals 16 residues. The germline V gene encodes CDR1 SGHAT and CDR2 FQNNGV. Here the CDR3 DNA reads TGTGCCAGCAGCGAAGACAGGGTACAGGGCACCGGGGAGCTGTTTTTT. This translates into CASSEDRVQGTGELFF.

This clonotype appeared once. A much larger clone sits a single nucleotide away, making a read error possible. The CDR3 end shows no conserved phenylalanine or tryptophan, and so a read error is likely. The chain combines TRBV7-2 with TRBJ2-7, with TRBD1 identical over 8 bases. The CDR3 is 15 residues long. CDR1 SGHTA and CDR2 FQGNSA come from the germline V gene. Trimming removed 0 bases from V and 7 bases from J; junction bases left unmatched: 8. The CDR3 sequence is CASSLALGQGWEQYS. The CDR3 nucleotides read TGTGCCAGCAGCTTAGCTCTAGGACAGGGCTGGGAGCAGTACTCC.

CDR3 region: CASSLADREPNEQFF. In DNA, the CDR3 is TGTGCCAGCAGCTTAGCCGACAGGGAACCCAATGAGCAGTTCTTC. The chain combines TRBV7-2 with TRBJ2-1; 7 bases are shared with TRBD1. Germline V gene sequence: CDR1 SGHTA, CDR2 FQGNSA. The CDR3 covers 15 residues. After removal of 0 bases from V and 6 bases from J, the junction contained 5 bases not matched to a gene.

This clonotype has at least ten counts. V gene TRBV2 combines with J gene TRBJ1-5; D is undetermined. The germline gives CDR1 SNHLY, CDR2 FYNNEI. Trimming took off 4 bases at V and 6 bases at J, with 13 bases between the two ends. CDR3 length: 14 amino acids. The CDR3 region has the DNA TGTGCCAGCAGTGTATACCCCTCCGGTCAGCCCCAGCATTTT. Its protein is CASSVYPSGQPQHF.

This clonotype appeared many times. The CDR3 nucleotides are TGTGCCAGCAGTTCAGGGTACAATCAGCCCCAGCATTTT. This codes for CASSSGYNQPQHF. V and J are TRBV7-8 and TRBJ1-5, with a weak D call TRBD1 (5 bases). V was clipped by 6 bases and J by 3 bases, with 9 bases between them. CDR1 is SGHVS, CDR2 FQNEAQ, per germline. The CDR3 loop spans 13 amino acids.

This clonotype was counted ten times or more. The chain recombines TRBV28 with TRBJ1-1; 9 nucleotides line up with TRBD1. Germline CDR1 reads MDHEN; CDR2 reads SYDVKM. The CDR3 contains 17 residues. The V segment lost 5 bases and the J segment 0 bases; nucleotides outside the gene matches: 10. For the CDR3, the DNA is TGTGCCAGCAGTCCAACACAGGGGGCTGGATTGAACACTGAAGCTTTCTTT. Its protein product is CASSPTQGAGLNTEAFF.

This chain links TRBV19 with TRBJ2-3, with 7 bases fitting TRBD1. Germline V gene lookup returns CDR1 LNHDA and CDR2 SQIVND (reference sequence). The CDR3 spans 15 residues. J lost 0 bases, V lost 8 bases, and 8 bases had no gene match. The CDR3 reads CASGPTGMSTDTQYF. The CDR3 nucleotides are TGTGCCAGTGGACCGACAGGGATGAGCACAGATACGCAGTATTTT. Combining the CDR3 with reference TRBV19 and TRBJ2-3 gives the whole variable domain DGGITQSPKYLFRKEGQNVTLSCEQNLNHDAMYWYRQDPGQGLRLIYYSQIVNDFQKGDIAEGYSVSREKKESFPLTVTSAQKNPTAFYLCASGPTGMSTDTQYFGPGTRLTVL.

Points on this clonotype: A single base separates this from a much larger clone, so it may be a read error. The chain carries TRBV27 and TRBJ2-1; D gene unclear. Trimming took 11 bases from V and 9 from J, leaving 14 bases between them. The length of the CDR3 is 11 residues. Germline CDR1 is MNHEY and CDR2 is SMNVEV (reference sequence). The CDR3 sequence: CASNEVSEQFF. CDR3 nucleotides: TGTGCCTCCAATGAGGTCAGTGAGCAGTTCTTC.

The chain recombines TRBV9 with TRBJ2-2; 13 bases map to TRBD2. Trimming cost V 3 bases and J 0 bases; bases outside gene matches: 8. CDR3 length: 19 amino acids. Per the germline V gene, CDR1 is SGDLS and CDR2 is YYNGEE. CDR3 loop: CASSADGLAGATNTGELFF. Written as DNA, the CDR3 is TGTGCCAGCAGCGCAGATGGACTAGCGGGGGCGACGAACACCGGGGAGCTGTTTTTT.

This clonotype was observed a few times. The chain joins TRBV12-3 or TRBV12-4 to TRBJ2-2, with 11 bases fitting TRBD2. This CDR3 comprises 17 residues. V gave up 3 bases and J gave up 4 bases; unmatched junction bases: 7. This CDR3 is CASSFLAGGSVTGELFF. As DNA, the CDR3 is TGTGCCAGCAGTTTTCTAGCGGGAGGTTCGGTCACCGGGGAGCTGTTTTTT.

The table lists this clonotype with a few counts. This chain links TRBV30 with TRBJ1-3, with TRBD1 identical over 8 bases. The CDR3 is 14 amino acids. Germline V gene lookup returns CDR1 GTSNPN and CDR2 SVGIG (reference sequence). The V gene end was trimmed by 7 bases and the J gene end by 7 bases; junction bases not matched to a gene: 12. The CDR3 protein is CASTFRGPGNTIYF. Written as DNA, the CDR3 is TGTGCCTCAACCTTCAGGGGGCCAGGGAACACCATATATTTT. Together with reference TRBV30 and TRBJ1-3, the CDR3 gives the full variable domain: SQTIHQWPATLVQPVGSPLSLECTVEGTSNPNLYWYRQAAGRGLQLLFYSVGIGQISSEVPQNLSASRPQDRQFILSSKKLLLSDSGFYLCASTFRGPGNTIYFGEGSWLTVV.

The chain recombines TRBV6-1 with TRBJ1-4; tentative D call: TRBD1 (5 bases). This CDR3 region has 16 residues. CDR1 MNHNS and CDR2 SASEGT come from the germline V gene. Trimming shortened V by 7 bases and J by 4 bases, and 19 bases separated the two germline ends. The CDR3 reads CASTPRGGVGNEKLFF. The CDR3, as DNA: TGTGCCAGCACCCCCCGGGGGGGGGTGGGTAATGAAAAACTGTTTTTT.

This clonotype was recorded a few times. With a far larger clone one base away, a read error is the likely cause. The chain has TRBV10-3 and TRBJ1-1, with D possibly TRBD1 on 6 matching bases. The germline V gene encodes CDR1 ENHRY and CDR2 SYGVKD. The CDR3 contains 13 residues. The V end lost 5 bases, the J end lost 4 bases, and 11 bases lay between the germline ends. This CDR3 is CAISFQGFTEAFF. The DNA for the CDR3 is TGTGCCATCAGTTTCCAGGGGTTCACTGAAGCTTTCTTT.

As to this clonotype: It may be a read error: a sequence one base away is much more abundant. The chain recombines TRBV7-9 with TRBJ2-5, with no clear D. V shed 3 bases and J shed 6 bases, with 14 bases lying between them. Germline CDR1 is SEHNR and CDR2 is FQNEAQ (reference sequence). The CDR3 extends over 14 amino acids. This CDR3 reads CASSLVAVGKTQYF. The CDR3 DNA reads TGTGCCAGCAGCTTGGTGGCAGTGGGGAAGACCCAGTACTTC.

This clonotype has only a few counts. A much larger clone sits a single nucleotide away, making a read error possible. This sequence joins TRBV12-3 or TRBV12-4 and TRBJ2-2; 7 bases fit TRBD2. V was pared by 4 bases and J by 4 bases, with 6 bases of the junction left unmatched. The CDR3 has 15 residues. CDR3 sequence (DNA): TGTGCCAGCAGTTACCTAGCGGTGAGCACCGGGGAGCTGTTTTTT. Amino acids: CASSYLAVSTGELFF.

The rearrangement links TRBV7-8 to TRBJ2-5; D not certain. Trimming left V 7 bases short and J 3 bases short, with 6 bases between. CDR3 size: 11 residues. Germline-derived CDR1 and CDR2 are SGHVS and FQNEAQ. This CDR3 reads CASTIKETQYF. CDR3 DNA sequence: TGTGCCAGCACCATCAAAGAGACCCAGTACTTC. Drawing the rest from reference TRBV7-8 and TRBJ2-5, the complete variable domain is GAGVSQSPRYKVAKRGQDVALRCDPISGHVSLFWYQQALGQGPEFLTYFQNEAQLDKSGLPSDRFFAERPEGSVSTLKIQRTQQEDSAVYLCASTIKETQYFGPGTRLLVL.